The clone carrying this T cell receptor beta chain has more than one count but fewer than ten. V shed 2 bases and J shed 8 bases, with 19 bases lying between them. The germline CDR1 and CDR2 sequences are SNHLY and FYNNEI. This CDR3 spans 16 amino acids. This sample was taken from a study of blood T cell repertoires in COVID-19. Overall study context: Samples came from the United States, Italy and Spain, spanning acute and convalescent COVID-19. Sample material is recorded as cDNA or gDNA derived from T cells, B-cell-depleted T cells, or PBMCs.

Source study methods: Reference gene primer amplification gave estimated nucleated cell counts. Profiling relied on immunoSEQ multiplex PCR, and the TCRdb table lists in-frame clones only, not all of them. That table is the source of V, J and clone size, and D and trimming were worked out from the DNA. The table records tens of thousands of clones, approximately 90% of them present only once. Sequenced: peripheral blood. J is TRBJ2-1 and V is TRBV2; TRBD2 is a possible D gene (5 bases). This TCR was sampled from a man in his fifties or sixties with active or convalescent COVID-19. CDR3 protein: CASSESPIDGSDEQFF. In DNA, the CDR3 is TGTGCCAGCAGTGAATCCCCCATCGATGGTAGCGATGAGCAGTTCTTC. The entire variable domain, with the rest obtained from reference TRBV2 and TRBJ2-1, is as follows: EPEVTQTPSHQVTQMGQEVILRCVPISNHLYFYWYRQILGQKVEFLVSFYNNEISEKSEIFDDQFSVERPDGSNFTLKIRSTKLEDSAMYFCASSESPIDGSDEQFFGPGTRLTVL.